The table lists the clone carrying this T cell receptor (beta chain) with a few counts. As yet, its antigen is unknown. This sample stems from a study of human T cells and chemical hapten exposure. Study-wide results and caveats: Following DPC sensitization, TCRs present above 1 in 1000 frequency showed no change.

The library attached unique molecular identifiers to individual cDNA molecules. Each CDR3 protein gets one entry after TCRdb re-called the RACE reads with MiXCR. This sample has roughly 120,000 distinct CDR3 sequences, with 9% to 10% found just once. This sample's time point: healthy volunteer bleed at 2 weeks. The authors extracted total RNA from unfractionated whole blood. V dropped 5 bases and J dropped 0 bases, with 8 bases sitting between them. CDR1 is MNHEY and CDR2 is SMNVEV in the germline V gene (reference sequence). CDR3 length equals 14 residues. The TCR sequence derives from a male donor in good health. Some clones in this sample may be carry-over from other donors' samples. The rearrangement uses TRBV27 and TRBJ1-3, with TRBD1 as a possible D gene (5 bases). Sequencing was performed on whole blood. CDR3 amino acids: CASSTGLSGNTIYF. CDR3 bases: TGTGCCAGCAGTACGGGGCTCTCTGGAAACACCATATATTTT.